In this sample, the clone carrying this T cell receptor beta chain turned up a few times. This record comes from a study of response to subunit inactivated influenza vaccine. V was cut by 2 bases and J by 8 bases, with 14 bases left in between. The CDR3 loop spans 14 amino acids. Germline V gene lookup returns CDR1 KGHDR and CDR2 SFDVKD. TCRdb recomputed calls from the RT-PCR reads with MiXCR, one row per CDR3 protein. The sample holds fewer than 650,000 distinct CDR3 sequences, under 15% seen once. Sequences were derived from PBMCs from blood, sampled roughly 47 days after vaccination. This chain joins TRBV24-1 and TRBJ1-2; D gene uncertain. This sequence was found in a man aged 45-60 years who received an inactivated influenza vaccine. CDR3 in DNA: TGTGCCACCAGTGATTGGTCCCAGGTCAGAGGCTACACCTTC. Its translation: CATSDWSQVRGYTF.